This is a list of T cell receptor beta chains from one sample in a study of blood T cell repertoires in COVID-19. The method was immunoSEQ multiplex PCR; TCRdb's version includes in-frame clones alone and lacks a portion of them. The data hold 250,000 or so clones, with over 65% observed a single time. The sample taken for sequencing was peripheral blood. Receptors were obtained from a woman of 80 years or more with acute or convalescent COVID-19. The CDR3 runs from the conserved cysteine through the conserved F or W. Each record gives: D gene, J gene, V gene, clone size, CDR3 protein, CDR3 DNA. The D gene is left open where the match is weak. Rows may omit the clone size; those that give it use once, few, many or a size class.

. TRBJ1-2 TRBV6-5 few CASSYTGRGGYTF TGTGCCAGCAGTTATACAGGGAGGGGAGGCTACACCTTC
. TRBJ1-1 TRBV3-1/TRBV3-2 . CASTPSGTSYHTEAFF TGTGCCAGCACCCCCTCCGGGACATCATATCACACTGAAGCTTTCTTT
TRBD1 TRBJ1-2 TRBV11-1 . CASAAGTDYGYTF TGTGCCAGCGCTGCCGGGACAGACTATGGCTACACCTTC
. TRBJ1-4 TRBV2 . CASTFQGLREKLFF TGTGCCAGCACGTTTCAGGGTCTACGGGAAAAACTGTTTTTT
TRBD1 TRBJ2-1 TRBV2 . CASHFGTGVSAQGRSYNEQFF TGTGCCAGCCATTTCGGGACAGGGGTCTCCGCCCAGGGACGCTCCTACAATGAGCAGTTCTTC
. TRBJ1-1 TRBV3-1/TRBV3-2 . CASSPQGWTEAFF TGTGCCAGCAGCCCACAGGGTTGGACTGAAGCTTTCTTT
. TRBJ2-3 TRBV19 once CASSIQGQSTDTQYF TGTGCCAGTAGTATCCAGGGCCAATCCACAGATACGCAGTATTTT
. TRBJ1-2 TRBV5-4 . CASSLTERGYTF TGTGCCAGCAGCTTGACAGAGAGAGGCTACACCTTC
. TRBJ2-5 TRBV4-1 . CASSLLGGETQYF TGCGCCAGCAGCCTATTAGGAGGGGAGACCCAGTACTTC
TRBD2 TRBJ2-7 TRBV5-1 once CASSSSLAGSSYEQYF TGCGCCAGCAGCTCCTCCTTAGCGGGAAGCTCCTACGAGCAGTACTTC
TRBD2 TRBJ2-5 TRBV11-3 . CASSMSGGLLETQYF TGTGCCAGCAGCATGTCGGGGGGGCTTTTAGAGACCCAGTACTTC
TRBD2 TRBJ2-3 TRBV5-1 . CASSSIAGGTDTQYF TGCGCCAGCAGCTCCATAGCGGGAGGCACAGATACGCAGTATTTT
TRBD1 TRBJ2-7 TRBV19 . CASSIRGTGGRYEQYF TGTGCCAGTAGTATCCGCGGGACAGGGGGCCGGTACGAGCAGTACTTC
TRBD2 TRBJ2-7 TRBV7-9 once CASSFQGTSGKNEQYF TGTGCCAGCAGCTTTCAAGGGACTAGCGGGAAAAACGAGCAGTACTTC
. TRBJ1-2 TRBV7-2 . CASSQRIANYGYTF TGTGCCAGCAGCCAGAGGATAGCTAACTATGGCTACACCTTC
TRBD2 TRBJ2-3 TRBV7-8 . CASSLLAVRTDTQYF TGTGCCAGCAGCCTACTAGCGGTTCGCACAGATACGCAGTATTTT
. TRBJ2-5 TRBV7-9 . CASSPTVVQETQYF TGTGCCAGCAGCCCTACAGTGGTCCAAGAGACCCAGTACTTC
TRBD1 TRBJ1-1 TRBV5-1 once CASSFRGQGTSEAFF TGCGCCAGCAGCTTTAGAGGACAGGGGACGTCTGAAGCTTTCTTT
. TRBJ1-5 TRBV19 . CATSRPVESNQPQHF TGTGCCACCTCACGCCCGGTAGAAAGCAATCAGCCCCAGCATTTT
TRBD1 TRBJ1-1 TRBV19 few CASSFGQGVEITEAFF TGTGCCAGTAGTTTTGGACAGGGGGTCGAAATTACTGAAGCTTTCTTT
TRBD1 TRBJ1-1 TRBV10-1 . CASITGGTPAFF TGCGCCAGCATTACAGGGGGCACCCCAGCTTTCTTT
. TRBJ1-1 TRBV7-9 few CASNRDTSPMNTEAFF TGTGCCAGCAACCGAGACACAAGCCCCATGAACACTGAAGCTTTCTTT
TRBD2 TRBJ2-1 TRBV18 . CASSPLLAVNEQFF TGTGCCAGCTCACCACTACTAGCGGTCAATGAGCAGTTCTTC
TRBD1 TRBJ2-1 TRBV7-9 . CASSYDRGLWNEQFF TGTGCCAGCAGCTATGACAGGGGTCTTTGGAATGAGCAGTTCTTC
. TRBJ1-1 TRBV5-4 . CASSLGAEMNTEAFF TGTGCCAGCAGCTTGGGGGCAGAGATGAACACTGAAGCTTTCTTT
. TRBJ2-5 TRBV2 few CASSGYRVGGTQYF TGTGCCAGCAGTGGTTACAGGGTAGGGGGGACCCAGTACTTC
TRBD2 TRBJ2-7 TRBV18 . CASSRAGDSYEQYF TGTGCCAGCTCACGGGCGGGAGACTCCTACGAGCAGTACTTC
. TRBJ2-1 TRBV20-1 . CSASVQRKPNEQFF TGCAGTGCTAGTGTCCAGCGGAAACCGAATGAGCAGTTCTTC
. TRBJ1-1 TRBV5-4 . CASSLDSEAFF TGTGCCAGCAGCTTGGATAGTGAAGCTTTCTTT
TRBD2 TRBJ2-7 TRBV7-2 . CASSERGASSYEQYF TGTGCCAGCAGCGAGCGGGGGGCAAGCTCCTACGAGCAGTACTTC
. TRBJ1-2 TRBV6-5 . CAIMDILNYGYTF TGTGCCATTATGGACATATTGAACTATGGCTACACCTTC
. TRBJ2-3 TRBV9 . CASSVGTTPDTQYF TGTGCCAGCAGCGTAGGGACTACCCCAGATACGCAGTATTTT
. TRBJ2-3 TRBV21-1 once CASSKGNRDTQYF TGTGCCAGCAGCAAAGGGAACAGAGATACGCAGTATTTT
TRBD2 TRBJ2-1 TRBV5-1 . CASSLGMGRGGWNEQFF TGCGCCAGCAGCTTGGGCATGGGGCGCGGGGGGTGGAATGAGCAGTTCTTC
. TRBJ2-2 TRBV5-1 . CASSLAISGTGELFF TGCGCCAGCAGCTTGGCGATTAGCGGCACCGGGGAGCTGTTTTTT
. TRBJ2-5 TRBV3-1/TRBV3-2 . CASSLGETQYF TGTGCCAGCAGCCTCGGGGAGACCCAGTACTTC
. TRBJ1-2 TRBV5-4 . CASADMVFGGYTF TGTGCCAGCGCAGACATGGTTTTTGGTGGCTACACCTTC
TRBD1 TRBJ2-1 TRBV5-1 . CASSPRPNLGLQGADNEQFF TGCGCCAGCAGCCCTCGACCGAACTTGGGGCTACAGGGGGCGGACAATGAGCAGTTCTTC
. TRBJ1-3 TRBV20-1 . CSAKGGNTIYF TGCAGTGCCAAGGGGGGGAACACCATATATTTT
TRBD1 TRBJ2-2 TRBV25-1 . CASSVTGTGLTGELFF TGTGCCAGCAGTGTTACCGGGACAGGCCTTACCGGGGAGCTGTTTTTT